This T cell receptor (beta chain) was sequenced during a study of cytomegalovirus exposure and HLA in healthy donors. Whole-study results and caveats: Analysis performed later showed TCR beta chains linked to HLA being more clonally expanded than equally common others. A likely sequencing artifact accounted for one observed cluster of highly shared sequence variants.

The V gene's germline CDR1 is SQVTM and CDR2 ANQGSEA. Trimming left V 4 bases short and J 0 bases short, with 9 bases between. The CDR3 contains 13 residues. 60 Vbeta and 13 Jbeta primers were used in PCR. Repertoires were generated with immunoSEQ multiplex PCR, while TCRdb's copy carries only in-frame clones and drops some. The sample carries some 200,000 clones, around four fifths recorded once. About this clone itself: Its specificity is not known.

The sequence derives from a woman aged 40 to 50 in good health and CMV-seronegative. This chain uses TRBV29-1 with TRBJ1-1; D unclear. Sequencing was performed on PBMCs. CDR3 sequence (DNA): TGCAGCGTTGGTCAGGTGGTGAACACTGAAGCTTTCTTT. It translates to CSVGQVVNTEAFF.